The source of this T cell receptor (beta chain) is a study of T-cell reconstitution after alpha-beta-depleted transplantation in children. Regarding this clonotype: It may be a read error: a sequence one base away is much more abundant.

Germline V gives CDR1 SGHVS, CDR2 FNYEAQ. The CDR3 is 16 residues long. A TCRbeta library incorporating unique molecular identifiers was prepared. TCRdb re-derived calls from the PCR reads in MiXCR, one entry per CDR3 protein. This table holds around 440,000 distinct CDR3 sequences, more than 9% found once. The sequence derives from a child younger than 10 with inherited bone marrow failure, due to receive a stem cell transplant. The specimen comprised PBMCs, sampled before TCRalphabeta/CD19-depleted stem cell transplant. The rearrangement links TRBV7-6 to TRBJ2-1; a possible D gene is TRBD2 (6 bases). The CDR3 DNA is TGTGCCAGCAGCTTAGAGTACGGGAGTGGCTACAATGACCAGTTCTTC. Translating it yields CASSLEYGSGYNDQFF.